This passage covers 15 T cell receptor beta chains from one sample sequenced in a study of blood T cells in healthy people across ages. The authors ran a second PCR of 7 to 11 cycles using a sample-barcoded 5' primer and a J-beta primer mix. Each CDR3 protein is one row after TCRdb ran MiXCR on the 5' RACE reads. The table has hundreds of thousands of distinct CDR3 sequences, about 61% seen once. Sequenced input: blood. Every receptor here comes from a man in his forties in good health.

This rearrangement joins TRBV9 to TRBJ2-6; D is unclear. CDR1 is SGDLS, CDR2 YYNGEE, per germline. Trimming took 4 bases from V and 0 from J, leaving 11 bases between them. The CDR3 contains 16 residues. The CDR3 coding sequence is TGTGCCAGCAGCTCAAGTCAGAGCTCTGGGGCCAACGTCCTGACTTTC. The encoded protein is CASSSSQSSGANVLTF.

This clonotype came up a few times. The chain employs TRBV9 and TRBJ2-7; tentative D call: TRBD2 (6 bases). The better agreement between TRBJ2-5 and the DNA end casts doubt on the J call. The germline CDR1 and CDR2 sequences are SGDLS and YYNGEE. This CDR3 has 16 amino acids. The CDR3 DNA is TGTGCCAGCAGCGTAGGAGGCAGGGAGGTCGGAGAGACCCAGTACTTC. It translates to CASSVGGREVGETQYF.

The chain uses TRBV11-2 and TRBJ2-5; TRBD2 is a possible D gene (6 bases). Gene TRBJ2-7 matches the end of the DNA better, so the J call may be wrong. The CDR3 length is 16 residues. CDR1 and CDR2 (germline): SGHAT, FQNNGV. The CDR3: CATRSWGRSRLYEQYF. CDR3 sequence (DNA): TGTGCCACCAGAAGCTGGGGGAGGTCGAGGCTGTACGAGCAGTACTTC.

V is TRBV2 and J is TRBJ2-4; unclear D gene. Between the trimmed V and J ends, which lost 2 bases and 0 bases, there was a span of 11 bases. The CDR3 has 16 amino acids. Germline values: CDR1 SNHLY, CDR2 FYNNEI. CDR3 loop: CASSEFRLGAKNIQYF. CDR3 nucleotides: TGTGCCAGCAGTGAATTCCGGTTGGGAGCCAAAAACATTCAGTACTTC.

This chain links TRBV5-1 with TRBJ2-1, with unresolved D. The germline gives CDR1 SGHRS, CDR2 YFSETQ. V lost 6 bases to trimming and J lost 13 bases, with 14 bases between them. The CDR3 is made up of 11 amino acids. CDR3 nucleotide sequence: TGCGCCAGCACCATCTCCGGCCCACAGTTCTTC. This sequence encodes CASTISGPQFF.

The J gene is TRBJ2-7, the V gene TRBV6-2 or TRBV6-3; possibly TRBD2 for D (5 bases). Germline lookup yields CDR1 MNHEY and CDR2 SVGEGT. The CDR3 spans 13 residues. V was clipped by 8 bases and J by 4 bases, with 15 bases between them. CDR3 coding DNA: TGTGCCAGCGGGCGGAGAGGGAGATACGAGCAGTACTTC. It is translated as CASGRRGRYEQYF.

As DNA, the CDR3 is TGTGCCAGCAGTGAATGGCAGTACAATGAGCAGTTCTTC. The encoded protein is CASSEWQYNEQFF. The V gene is TRBV25-1, the J gene TRBJ2-1; D is ambiguous. CDR1 is MGHDK, CDR2 SYGVNS, per germline. The CDR3 has 13 amino acids. Trimming took off 1 base at V and 4 bases at J, with 5 bases between the two ends.

The rearrangement uses TRBV28 and TRBJ2-1, with D hard to call. Between the trimmed V and J ends, which lost 2 bases and 3 bases, there was a span of 5 bases. This CDR3 contains 13 residues. Germline V gene lookup returns CDR1 MDHEN and CDR2 SYDVKM. The CDR3, as DNA: TGTGCCAGCAGTTTAAGGAACTACAATGAGCAGTTCTTC. As protein: CASSLRNYNEQFF. Variable domain in full (rest from reference TRBV28 and TRBJ2-1): DVKVTQSSRYLVKRTGEKVFLECVQDMDHENMFWYRQDPGLGLRLIYFSYDVKMKEKGDIPEGYSVSREKKERFSLILESASTNQTSMYLCASSLRNYNEQFFGPGTRLTVL.

The gene calls are TRBV6-1 and TRBJ1-2; maybe TRBD1 (6 bases). V lost 0 bases, J lost 4 bases, and 9 bases lay in between. Germline assignment: CDR1 MNHNS and CDR2 SASEGT. The CDR3 spans 14 residues. The CDR3 DNA reads as TGTGCCAGCAGTGAAGCAGGGGGATCCTATGGCTACACCTTC. Amino acids: CASSEAGGSYGYTF.

This clonotype was observed once. The chain recombines TRBV4-2 with TRBJ2-7, with 15 bases that match TRBD2. The CDR3 length is 17 residues. Trimming took 3 bases from V and 7 from J; bases not matched to a gene: 10. Germline V gene sequence: CDR1 LGHNA, CDR2 YNFKEQ. The CDR3 reads CASSQARTSGGDDEQYF. CDR3 bases: TGTGCCAGCAGCCAGGCCCGGACTAGCGGGGGGGACGATGAGCAGTACTTC.

In its sample, this clonotype was seen once. The gene calls are TRBV6-6 and TRBJ1-6, with D perhaps matching TRBD1 (6 bases). Germline V CDR1 and CDR2: MNHNY, SVGAGI (reference sequence). The CDR3 has 16 amino acids. V lost 11 bases and J lost 4, with 21 bases in between. This chain's CDR3 is CASRPQGQTYNSPLHF. In DNA, the CDR3 is TGTGCCTCCCGACCCCAAGGACAGACATATAATTCACCCCTCCACTTT.

The J gene is TRBJ1-2, the V gene TRBV6-5; D is unclear. V lost 0 bases to trimming and J lost 4 bases, with 9 bases between them. The germline CDR1 and CDR2 sequences are MNHEY and SVGAGI. CDR3 size: 14 residues. This CDR3 reads CASSYSHSIYGYTF. In DNA form, the CDR3 reads TGTGCCAGCAGTTACTCGCACAGTATCTATGGCTACACCTTC.

The CDR3 DNA sequence: TGTGCCAGCAAATCACAGGCAAGCACAGATACGCAGTATTTT. Protein: CASKSQASTDTQYF. This chain uses TRBV12-3 or TRBV12-4 with TRBJ2-3; maybe TRBD1 (5 bases). V lost 7 bases and J lost 0, with 11 bases in between. This CDR3 is built from 14 residues.

The chain links TRBV12-3 or TRBV12-4 to TRBJ1-1; D possibly corresponds to TRBD1 (6 bases). The V and J ends lost 6 bases and 4 bases respectively, with 12 bases between them. The CDR3 covers 13 residues. CDR3 loop: CASRKQGFTEAFF. CDR3 nucleotide sequence: TGTGCCAGCAGGAAACAGGGCTTCACTGAAGCTTTCTTT.

This clonotype was seen just once. The chain combines TRBV20-1 with TRBJ2-3; possible D gene TRBD1, 7 bases. Trimming left V 0 bases short and J 0 bases short, with 13 bases between. Per the germline V gene, CDR1 is DFQATT and CDR2 is SNEGSKA (reference sequence). The CDR3 contains 16 residues. The CDR3 sequence is CSARERGRESTDTQYF. CDR3 DNA: TGCAGTGCTAGAGAGAGGGGGCGGGAAAGCACAGATACGCAGTATTTT.